Given below is one T cell receptor (beta chain) in context. What it recognizes is unknown. This table comes from immunoSEQ multiplex PCR, and its TCRdb copy is limited to in-frame clones, with some not included. In the table there are about 86,000 clones, roughly 90% of which are singletons. The data are from a study of T cell responses to AZD1222 COVID-19 vaccine. The overall study: Second doses that came at about 4 or about 12 weeks were put together. Overall study results and limits: In a largely white British group with more females than males, clonal diversity was possibly underestimated. All repertoire sampling was performed exclusively after the peak T cell response. Only six or seven AZD1222 recipients tested seropositive at baseline.

Specimen: peripheral blood, collected on day 0 of AZD1222 vaccination. The sequence was obtained from an adult in good health.

DNA for the CDR3: TGTGCCAGCAGGCCCGGGACTAGCGGGAGGGAGCAGTACTTC. This codes for CASRPGTSGREQYF. This chain joins TRBV2 and TRBJ2-7; the match to TRBD2 covers 15 bases. The CDR3 is made up of 14 amino acids. V trimming: 6 bases; J trimming: 7 bases; junction bases outside the gene matches: 4. Per germline, CDR1 SNHLY and CDR2 FYNNEI.